A single sample gave rise to the 30 T cell receptor beta chains below, sequenced in a study of beta chain features in type 1 diabetes. Sequencing targeted expressed TCRB transcripts, as all isolated RNA had been reverse transcribed. Libraries were prepared by immunoSEQ multiplex PCR; TCRdb keeps only in-frame clonotypes and omits some of them. The data show about 900,000 clones, about a sixth seen once. Sequenced material: naive CD4+ T cells from blood. All receptors derive from a young woman in good health.

This clone has only a few counts. The chain uses TRBV28 and TRBJ1-5; D is uncertain. Germline CDR1 is MDHEN and CDR2 is SYDVKM. The germline V and J ends were trimmed by 4 bases and 6 bases, with 19 bases remaining between them. This CDR3 comprises 16 residues. The CDR3 DNA is TGTGCCAGCAGTTCCGGTGGGGTGCCGCTCGCTCAGCCCCAGCATTTT. It is translated as CASSSGGVPLAQPQHF.

The chain recombines TRBV7-9 with TRBJ2-5; 7 positions agree with TRBD2. J was trimmed by 5 bases and V by 8 bases; bases with no gene match: 14. The V gene's germline CDR1 is SEHNR and CDR2 FQNEAQ (reference sequence). CDR3 length equals 15 residues. DNA for the CDR3: TGTGCCAGCGGAAAGGGGAGGGCCTCGGGCGAGACCCAGTACTTC. It yields the protein CASGKGRASGETQYF.

There are a few counts of this clone. The chain couples TRBV6-1 to TRBJ2-1; 9 bases are a match to TRBD2. The CDR3 covers 15 residues. Germline V gives CDR1 MNHNS, CDR2 SASEGT. The trim removed 6 bases at V and 2 bases at J, leaving 5 bases unmatched. DNA for the CDR3: TGTGCCAGCAGAGTAGCGGGAGTGGCCTACAATGAGCAGTTCTTC. Its translation: CASRVAGVAYNEQFF.

The chain is built from TRBV4-3 and TRBJ1-4; 7 nucleotides match TRBD1. This CDR3 is 16 amino acids long. Germline trimming cut 0 bases from V and 8 bases from J; bases unmatched to any gene: 9. CDR1 and CDR2 from the germline V gene are LGHNA and YSLEER. In DNA form, the CDR3 reads TGCGCCAGCAGCCAAGAGCCCCCGACAGGGAACGAAAAACTGTTTTTT. Translation gives CASSQEPPTGNEKLFF.

The chain uses TRBV7-2 and TRBJ2-7, with 9 bases matching TRBD2. This CDR3 has 16 amino acids. Losses at the gene ends were 1 base for V and 6 bases for J; bases not matched to a gene: 10. The germline CDR1 and CDR2 sequences are SGHTA and FQGNSA. Here the CDR3 DNA reads TGTGCCAGCAGCTTAGTGGGCGGGAGGGACAGCTTCGAGCAGTACTTC. This translates into CASSLVGGRDSFEQYF. Variable domain in full (rest from reference TRBV7-2 and TRBJ2-7): GAGVSQSPSNKVTEKGKDVELRCDPISGHTALYWYRQSLGQGLEFLIYFQGNSAPDKSGLPSDRFSAERTGGSVSTLTIQRTQQEDSAVYLCASSLVGGRDSFEQYFGPGTRLTVT.

This sequence joins TRBV7-2 and TRBJ2-7; D ambiguous. The germline V gene has CDR1 SGHTA and CDR2 FQGNSA. This CDR3 is built from 14 residues. V was cut by 5 bases and J by 0 bases, with 11 bases left in between. The CDR3 DNA reads TGTGCCAGCAGCCCACAATATGGCTCCTACGAGCAGTACTTC. This translates into CASSPQYGSYEQYF.

There are a few counts of this clone. The CDR3 loop is CASSETTWSYEQYF. CDR3 coding DNA: TGTGCCAGCAGTGAAACGACTTGGAGTTACGAGCAGTACTTC. The V and J genes are TRBV6-1 and TRBJ2-7; D gene uncertain. V lost 2 bases and J 4 bases, leaving 12 bases between the germline ends. The CDR3 extends over 14 amino acids. Germline assignment: CDR1 MNHNS and CDR2 SASEGT.

This clone appeared a few times. This chain joins TRBV6-1 and TRBJ1-5, with D tentatively TRBD1 (5 bases). With 7 bases removed from V and 2 bases from J, the gap between germline ends came to 12 bases. The CDR3 consists of 14 residues. Germline CDR1 MNHNS, CDR2 SASEGT. CDR3 amino acids: CASNRPWGNQPQHF. In DNA form, the CDR3 reads TGTGCCAGCAACAGGCCCTGGGGCAATCAGCCCCAGCATTTT.

This chain links TRBV6-6 with TRBJ2-5; 10 bases fit TRBD2. V was pared by 6 bases and J by 2 bases, with 0 bases of the junction left unmatched. The CDR3 loop spans 13 amino acids. Per the germline V gene, CDR1 is MNHNY and CDR2 is SVGAGI (reference sequence). The CDR3 region has the DNA TGTGCCAGCAGACTAGCGGGACAAGAGACCCAGTACTTC. As protein: CASRLAGQETQYF.

The gene calls are TRBV7-9 and TRBJ1-1; D is possibly TRBD1 (5 bases). The length of the CDR3 is 15 residues. The germline CDR1 and CDR2 sequences are SEHNR and FQNEAQ (reference sequence). Trimming removed 2 bases from V and 1 base from J, with 11 bases in between. The DNA of the CDR3 is TGTGCCAGCAGCTTATTAGGGGCAGAGAACACTGAAGCTTTCTTT. It codes for CASSLLGAENTEAFF.

This clone was seen a few times. The chain combines TRBV11-1 with TRBJ2-3, with 10 bases identical to TRBD2. The CDR3 contains 17 residues. Trimming cost V 2 bases and J 4 bases; bases outside gene matches: 9. Germline CDR1 is SGHAT and CDR2 is FQDESV (reference sequence). The CDR3 sequence: CASSLQTSGRASDTQYF. The CDR3 DNA follows: TGTGCCAGCAGCTTACAGACCAGCGGGAGGGCTTCAGATACGCAGTATTTT. Full variable domain (rest looked up from reference TRBV11-1 and TRBJ2-3): EAEVAQSPRYKITEKSQAVAFWCDPISGHATLYWYRQILGQGPELLVQFQDESVVDDSQLPKDRFSAERLKGVDSTLKIQPAELGDSAMYLCASSLQTSGRASDTQYFGPGTRLTVL.

The genes are TRBV5-4 and TRBJ2-1, with D perhaps given as TRBD1 or TRBD2 (5 bases each). Germline lookup yields CDR1 SGHNT and CDR2 YYREEE (reference sequence). The CDR3 extends over 14 amino acids. Deletions cut 4 bases from V and 2 bases from J, with 10 bases between. The CDR3: CASSIPGPYNEQFF. The CDR3 DNA reads as TGTGCCAGCAGCATCCCGGGACCCTACAATGAGCAGTTCTTC.

The table lists this clone with a few counts. This chain links TRBV18 with TRBJ1-4, with D uncertain. Germline lookup yields CDR1 KGHSH and CDR2 LQKENI. V was clipped by 4 bases and J by 5 bases, with 5 bases between them. The CDR3 length is 12 residues. Here the CDR3 DNA reads TGTGCCAGCTCACGACCAAATGAAAAACTGTTTTTT. Amino acids: CASSRPNEKLFF. The full variable domain, rest sourced from reference TRBV18 and TRBJ1-4, is NAGVMQNPRHLVRRRGQEARLRCSPMKGHSHVYWYRQLPEEGLKFMVYLQKENIIDESGMPKERFSAEFPKEGPSILRIQQVVRGDSAAYFCASSRPNEKLFFGSGTQLSVL.

The V call is TRBV6-1, the J call TRBJ2-3, with TRBD1 matching over 7 bases. The CDR3 spans 14 residues. Germline-derived CDR1 and CDR2 are MNHNS and SASEGT. J lost 2 bases, V lost 6 bases, and 5 bases had no gene match. The CDR3 loop reads CASSHGQVTDTQYF. In DNA form, the CDR3 reads TGTGCCAGCAGCCATGGACAGGTCACAGATACGCAGTATTTT.

The rearrangement links TRBV28 to TRBJ2-1, with a possible D match to TRBD2 (6 bases). The germline V and J ends were trimmed by 8 bases and 5 bases, with 19 bases remaining between them. Germline CDR1 and CDR2: MDHEN and SYDVKM. The CDR3 covers 15 residues. The CDR3, as DNA: TGTGCCAGCTCTGAGGGGAGGAAACGGGACAATGAGCAGTTCTTC. Its protein product is CASSEGRKRDNEQFF.

This clone was counted a few times. The V and J genes are TRBV7-9 and TRBJ2-5; 7 positions agree with TRBD1. Losses at the gene ends were 6 bases for V and 5 bases for J; bases not matched to a gene: 6. The CDR3 has 13 amino acids. Germline-derived CDR1 and CDR2 are SEHNR and FQNEAQ (reference sequence). CDR3 nucleotides: TGTGCCAGCAGTCGAGGGACAGTCGAGACCCAGTACTTC. Translation gives CASSRGTVETQYF.

This clone was counted only a few times. The same CDR3 is also encoded by other DNA sequences in this sample. The V gene is TRBV28, the J gene TRBJ1-5; a possible D gene is TRBD1 (5 bases). Germline assignment: CDR1 MDHEN and CDR2 SYDVKM. V shed 8 bases and J shed 6 bases, with 8 bases lying between them. The CDR3 is 11 amino acids. As DNA, the CDR3 is TGTGCCAGCGGTAGGGGTCAGCCCCAGCATTTT. Its translation is CASGRGQPQHF.

V and J are TRBV18 and TRBJ1-5; D is undetermined. This CDR3 contains 12 residues. Germline V lookup: CDR1 KGHSH, CDR2 LQKENI. V was cut by 5 bases and J by 4 bases, with 6 bases left in between. The CDR3 sequence is CASSGKNQPQHF. The CDR3 DNA reads as TGTGCCAGCTCAGGTAAAAATCAGCCCCAGCATTTT.

V gene TRBV7-2 combines with J gene TRBJ2-1, with D unresolved. CDR3 length equals 13 residues. CDR1 and CDR2 (germline): SGHTA, FQGNSA. Between the trimmed V and J ends, which lost 5 bases and 3 bases, there was a span of 8 bases. The CDR3, as DNA: TGTGCCAGCAGCCTGACGGACTACAATGAGCAGTTCTTC. This gives the protein CASSLTDYNEQFF. The full variable domain, completed using reference TRBV7-2 and TRBJ2-1, is GAGVSQSPSNKVTEKGKDVELRCDPISGHTALYWYRQSLGQGLEFLIYFQGNSAPDKSGLPSDRFSAERTGGSVSTLTIQRTQQEDSAVYLCASSLTDYNEQFFGPGTRLTVL.

This rearrangement joins TRBV7-2 to TRBJ2-5; D gene uncertain. Germline-derived CDR1 and CDR2 are SGHTA and FQGNSA. The CDR3 has 16 amino acids. V was cut by 3 bases and J by 2 bases, with 16 bases left in between. CDR3 amino acids: CASSLRLSGVQETQYF. DNA of the CDR3: TGTGCCAGCAGCTTGAGGTTGAGTGGGGTGCAAGAGACCCAGTACTTC.

The chain couples TRBV28 to TRBJ1-4; D perhaps matches TRBD1 (5 bases). Germline-derived CDR1 and CDR2 are MDHEN and SYDVKM. This CDR3 contains 16 residues. The V end lost 5 bases, the J end lost 5 bases, and 18 bases lay between the germline ends. DNA for the CDR3: TGTGCCAGCAGTGGGGCCCAGTCGGCAGGAAATGAAAAACTGTTTTTT. Translated: CASSGAQSAGNEKLFF.

This clone turned up a few times. The chain is built from TRBV18 and TRBJ1-3; D not certain. This CDR3 contains 13 residues. The germline V and J ends were trimmed by 5 bases and 4 bases, with 9 bases remaining between them. Germline CDR1 KGHSH, CDR2 LQKENI. CDR3 nucleotide sequence: TGTGCCAGCTCAGGAGACCTCGGAAACACCATATATTTT. Translation: CASSGDLGNTIYF.

The chain is built from TRBV6-5 and TRBJ2-5; TRBD1 might be the D (5 bases). The germline gives CDR1 MNHEY, CDR2 SVGAGI. The V and J ends lost 5 bases and 4 bases respectively, with 14 bases between them. The CDR3 is 14 residues long. CDR3 amino acids: CASSQQGPPETQYF. The CDR3 DNA sequence: TGTGCCAGCAGTCAGCAGGGCCCTCCAGAGACCCAGTACTTC.

The rearrangement uses TRBV11-1 and TRBJ1-2; D is undetermined. The CDR3 runs 15 residues. V gave up 5 bases and J gave up 7 bases, with 20 bases separating them. Germline V gene data show CDR1 as SGHAT and CDR2 as FQDESV (reference sequence). CDR3 in amino acids: CASSPPPGSGGGYTF. The CDR3 nucleotides read TGTGCCAGCAGCCCCCCGCCCGGGTCGGGCGGTGGCTACACCTTC.

This clone occurred a few times. The chain is built from TRBV9 and TRBJ2-2; no definite D call. Per germline, CDR1 SGDLS and CDR2 YYNGEE. V was clipped by 0 bases and J by 3 bases, with 6 bases between them. The CDR3 consists of 14 residues. The CDR3 nucleotides are TGTGCCAGCAGCGTAGAACTCTACACCGGGGAGCTGTTTTTT. Its protein product is CASSVELYTGELFF.

The V call is TRBV18, the J call TRBJ2-1; possibly TRBD1 for D (5 bases). Germline loops: CDR1 KGHSH, CDR2 LQKENI. Trimming left V 9 bases short and J 6 bases short, with 18 bases between. The CDR3 consists of 14 residues. The CDR3 DNA follows: TGTGCCAGTTCAGGGATTCTTGGGTCCAATGAGCAGTTCTTC. Amino acids: CASSGILGSNEQFF.

The rearrangement uses TRBV18 and TRBJ1-2; 9 bases line up with TRBD1. The CDR3 runs to 17 residues. With V trimmed by 4 bases and J by 3 bases, 12 bases remained unmatched. Looked up from germline, CDR1 is KGHSH and CDR2 is LQKENI. CDR3 residues: CASSRGTGTATDYGYTF. In DNA form, the CDR3 reads TGTGCCAGCTCACGCGGGACAGGGACCGCCACAGACTATGGCTACACCTTC.

The rearrangement links TRBV6-5 to TRBJ2-4; TRBD1 agrees at 9 bases. The CDR3 is made up of 13 amino acids. The V gene end was trimmed by 4 bases and the J gene end by 7 bases; junction bases not matched to a gene: 2. The germline V gene encodes CDR1 MNHEY and CDR2 SVGAGI. CDR3 bases: TGTGCCAGCAGTTCGGACAGGGGCAACATTCAGTACTTC. As protein: CASSSDRGNIQYF.

This clone was picked up a small number of times. At the DNA level, this CDR3 is encoded by other sequences in the same sample as well. This rearrangement joins TRBV7-2 to TRBJ2-7, with 7 bases fitting TRBD2. The CDR3 length is 14 residues. Germline values: CDR1 SGHTA, CDR2 FQGNSA. V lost 2 bases, J lost 0 bases, and 1 base stayed unmatched. CDR3 DNA: TGTGCCAGCAGCTTAAGCGGGAACTCCTACGAGCAGTACTTC. Translating it yields CASSLSGNSYEQYF.

The sample holds a few counts of this clone. The J gene is TRBJ2-3, the V gene TRBV27; tentatively, D is TRBD2 (6 bases). CDR1 is MNHEY and CDR2 is SMNVEV in the germline V gene (reference sequence). V lost 9 bases to trimming and J lost 6 bases, with 16 bases between them. The CDR3 loop spans 13 amino acids. CDR3 sequence: CARTTRESDTQYF. In DNA form, the CDR3 reads TGTGCCAGGACGACTAGGGAGTCGGATACGCAGTATTTT.